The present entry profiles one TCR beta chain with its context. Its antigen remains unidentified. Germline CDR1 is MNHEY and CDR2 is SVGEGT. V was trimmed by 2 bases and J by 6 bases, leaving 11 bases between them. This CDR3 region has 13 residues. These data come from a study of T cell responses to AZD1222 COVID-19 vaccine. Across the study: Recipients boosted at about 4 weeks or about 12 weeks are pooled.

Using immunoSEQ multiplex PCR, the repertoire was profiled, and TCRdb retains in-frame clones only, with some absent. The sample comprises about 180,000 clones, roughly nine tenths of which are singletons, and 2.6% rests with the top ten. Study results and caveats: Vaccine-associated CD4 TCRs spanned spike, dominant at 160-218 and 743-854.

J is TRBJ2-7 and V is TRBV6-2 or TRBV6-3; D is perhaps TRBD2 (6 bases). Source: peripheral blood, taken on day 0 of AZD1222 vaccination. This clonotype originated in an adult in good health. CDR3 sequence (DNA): TGTGCCAGCAGTTACACGGGAGCTTCCGAGCAGTACTTC. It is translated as CASSYTGASEQYF.